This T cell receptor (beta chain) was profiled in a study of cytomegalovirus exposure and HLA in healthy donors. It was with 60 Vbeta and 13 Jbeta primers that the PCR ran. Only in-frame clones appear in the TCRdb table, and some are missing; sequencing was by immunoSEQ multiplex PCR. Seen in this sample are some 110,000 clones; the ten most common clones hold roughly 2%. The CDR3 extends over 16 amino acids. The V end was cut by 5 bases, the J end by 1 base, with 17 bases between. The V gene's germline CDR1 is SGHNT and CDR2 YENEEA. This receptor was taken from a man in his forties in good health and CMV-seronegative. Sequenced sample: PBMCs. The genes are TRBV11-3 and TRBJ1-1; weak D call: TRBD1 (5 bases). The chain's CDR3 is CASSDRPTTGNTEAFF. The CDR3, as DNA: TGTGCCAGCAGCGACAGACCTACAACAGGGAACACTGAAGCTTTCTTT.